The clone carrying this T cell receptor beta chain has a handful of counts. Its specificity is not known. The sample belongs to a study of cytomegalovirus exposure and HLA in healthy donors. The PCR made use of 60 Vbeta and 13 Jbeta primers. TCRdb's copy holds only in-frame clones and misses some; the assay was immunoSEQ multiplex PCR. The sample consists of around 210,000 clones, 78% of them appearing once. General observations from the study: Because they were indistinguishable, some V segments, including TRBV6-2 and TRBV6-3, were excluded.

V dropped 4 bases and J dropped 4; count of bases not matched to a gene: 4. The CDR3 is 14 residues long. From germline, CDR1 is WNHNN and CDR2 SYGVQD (reference sequence). This receptor was taken from a boy younger than 18 in good health and CMV-seronegative. Sequences were obtained from PBMCs. The chain uses TRBV10-1 and TRBJ2-1; TRBD1 matches at 7 bases. The DNA of the CDR3 is TGCGCCAGCAGTGCCGGGACAGCGTACAATGAGCAGTTCTTC. Protein: CASSAGTAYNEQFF.